These 15 T cell receptor beta chains came from one sample sequenced in a study of cytomegalovirus exposure and HLA in healthy donors. The repertoire was sequenced with immunoSEQ multiplex PCR; TCRdb's copy has only in-frame clones and lacks some. The sample lists a few hundred thousand clones; 86% were seen once. The specimen sequenced was PBMCs. The receptor source for this set is a woman aged 18-29 years in good health and CMV-seronegative.

V and J are TRBV28 and TRBJ1-5; D call uncertain. Germline lookup yields CDR1 MDHEN and CDR2 SYDVKM. The CDR3 totals 13 residues. V lost 7 bases, J lost 2 bases, and 9 bases lay in between. CDR3 coding DNA: TGTGCCAGCAAGGAAGAGGGCAATCAGCCCCAGCATTTT. Protein sequence: CASKEEGNQPQHF.

The chain combines TRBV9 with TRBJ2-7; a weak D match, TRBD2 (5 bases). The germline CDR1 and CDR2 sequences are SGDLS and YYNGEE. The CDR3 consists of 14 residues. Trimming left V 0 bases short and J 2 bases short, with 9 bases between. The CDR3 bases are TGTGCCAGCAGCGTAGCAGCGGCGACCTACGAGCAGTACTTC. Translation: CASSVAAATYEQYF.

V is TRBV7-9 and J is TRBJ2-7, with 12 bases lining up with TRBD2. The CDR3 sequence is 15 residues long. The trim removed 4 bases at V and 3 bases at J, leaving 4 bases unmatched. The germline V gene has CDR1 SEHNR and CDR2 FQNEAQ (reference sequence). The CDR3 DNA follows: TGTGCCAGCAGCTCCAGGACTAGCGGGATCTACGAGCAGTACTTC. Its translation: CASSSRTSGIYEQYF.

This clone was observed once. This chain connects TRBV6-6 to TRBJ2-7; 7 bases are a match to TRBD1. J lost 5 bases, V lost 4 bases, and 8 bases had no gene match. Germline V gene lookup returns CDR1 MNHNY and CDR2 SVGAGI (reference sequence). This CDR3 has 14 residues. The CDR3 loop is CASSFLDRFDEQYF. DNA of the CDR3: TGTGCCAGCAGTTTCCTGGACAGGTTCGACGAGCAGTACTTC.

The chain combines TRBV5-1 with TRBJ2-5, with TRBD2 matching over 10 bases. The CDR3 extends over 13 amino acids. Germline values: CDR1 SGHRS, CDR2 YFSETQ. V gave up 5 bases and J gave up 5 bases; unmatched junction bases: 3. The CDR3 DNA sequence: TGCGCCAGCAGGATGACTAGCGGGGAGACCCAGTACTTC. Protein: CASRMTSGETQYF. The full variable domain, rest sourced from reference TRBV5-1 and TRBJ2-5, is KAGVTQTPRYLIKTRGQQVTLSCSPISGHRSVSWYQQTPGQGLQFLFEYFSETQRNKGNFPGRFSGRQFSNSRSEMNVSTLELGDSALYLCASRMTSGETQYFGPGTRLLVL.

V is TRBV9 and J is TRBJ1-4; no clear D. Trimming took off 3 bases at V and 7 bases at J, with 7 bases between the two ends. The length of the CDR3 is 12 residues. Germline values: CDR1 SGDLS, CDR2 YYNGEE. CDR3 in amino acids: CASSAESEKLFF. CDR3 nucleotides: TGTGCCAGCAGCGCCGAGAGTGAAAAACTGTTTTTT.

The rearrangement uses TRBV6-6 and TRBJ1-5, with D possibly being TRBD1 (5 bases). Per the germline V gene, CDR1 is MNHNY and CDR2 is SVGAGI (reference sequence). V was cut by 0 bases and J by 2 bases, with 8 bases left in between. This CDR3 spans 15 amino acids. CDR3 sequence reads: CASSYSSRGNQPQHF. CDR3 nucleotides: TGTGCCAGCAGTTACTCTAGCAGGGGCAATCAGCCCCAGCATTTT.

This clone was seen a handful of times. The chain joins TRBV12-5 to TRBJ1-2, with D unresolved. The CDR3 runs 12 residues. The V gene lost 10 bases and the J gene lost 4 bases, with 13 bases spanning the gap. Per germline, CDR1 LGHNT and CDR2 FRNRAP. In DNA, the CDR3 is TGTGCTATTCGGCGGCAATTCTATGGCTACACCTTC. Translating it yields CAIRRQFYGYTF. Based on the CDR3 plus reference TRBV12-5 and TRBJ1-2, the full variable domain is DARVTQTPRHKVTEMGQEVTMRCQPILGHNTVFWYRQTMMQGLELLAYFRNRAPLDDSGMPKDRFSAEMPDATLATLKIQPSEPRDSAVYFCAIRRQFYGYTFGSGTRLTVV.

The rearrangement uses TRBV11-2 and TRBJ2-1, with D possibly being TRBD2 (5 bases). Looked up from germline, CDR1 is SGHAT and CDR2 is FQNNGV. Trimming cost V 3 bases and J 7 bases, with 10 bases left between them. The CDR3 totals 13 residues. Here the CDR3 reads CASSLAGLNEQFF. As DNA, the CDR3 is TGTGCCAGCAGCTTGGCGGGTCTAAATGAGCAGTTCTTC. Full variable domain (rest looked up from reference TRBV11-2 and TRBJ2-1): EAGVAQSPRYKIIEKRQSVAFWCNPISGHATLYWYQQILGQGPKLLIQFQNNGVVDDSQLPKDRFSAERLKGVDSTLKIQPAKLEDSAVYLCASSLAGLNEQFFGPGTRLTVL.

This clone was seen a single time. The chain links TRBV6-5 to TRBJ2-1; D remains ambiguous. From germline, CDR1 is MNHEY and CDR2 SVGAGI. The CDR3 extends over 14 amino acids. Trimming removed 0 bases at V and 1 base at J, with 4 bases between. The CDR3 region is CASSYSLSYNEQFF. In DNA form, the CDR3 reads TGTGCCAGCAGTTACTCTTTATCCTACAATGAGCAGTTCTTC.

This rearrangement joins TRBV28 to TRBJ2-7; 7 positions match TRBD2. V lost 5 bases to trimming and J lost 0 bases; unmatched junction nucleotides: 1. The CDR3 totals 13 residues. Germline V gene lookup returns CDR1 MDHEN and CDR2 SYDVKM. CDR3 nucleotide sequence: TGTGCCAGCAGTAGCGGGAACTCCTACGAGCAGTACTTC. Translation gives CASSSGNSYEQYF.

V gene TRBV6-5 combines with J gene TRBJ1-3, with unresolved D. The CDR3 loop spans 12 amino acids. The germline gives CDR1 MNHEY, CDR2 SVGAGI. Trimming left V 5 bases short and J 3 bases short, with 5 bases between. The CDR3 DNA sequence: TGTGCCAGCAGTGCCGGTGGAAACACCATATATTTT. Protein product: CASSAGGNTIYF.

CDR3 sequence (DNA): TGTGCCAGCAGCGGCCTAAACACCGGGGAGCTGTTTTTT. Translated, it gives CASSGLNTGELFF. J is TRBJ2-2 and V is TRBV9, with unresolved D. The CDR3 consists of 13 residues. The germline gives CDR1 SGDLS, CDR2 YYNGEE. Trimming shortened V by 3 bases and J by 2 bases, and 5 bases separated the two germline ends.

The chain links TRBV4-1 to TRBJ2-7; 11 bases are a match to TRBD2. The J segment lost 0 bases and the V segment lost 0 bases, leaving 1 base of the junction unmatched. The CDR3 contains 16 residues. The V gene's germline CDR1 is MGHRA and CDR2 YSYEKL. The CDR3 loop reads CASSQDLAGGSYEQYF. Here the CDR3 DNA reads TGCGCCAGCAGCCAAGATCTAGCGGGAGGCTCCTACGAGCAGTACTTC.

The V and J genes are TRBV5-1 and TRBJ2-7, with 9 bases identical to TRBD1. CDR3 length: 16 amino acids. From germline, CDR1 is SGHRS and CDR2 YFSETQ. V lost 5 bases to trimming and J lost 3 bases; unmatched junction nucleotides: 12. CDR3 residues: CASRSGGDRVNYEQYF. The CDR3 region has the DNA TGCGCCAGCAGATCTGGCGGGGACAGGGTGAACTACGAGCAGTACTTC.